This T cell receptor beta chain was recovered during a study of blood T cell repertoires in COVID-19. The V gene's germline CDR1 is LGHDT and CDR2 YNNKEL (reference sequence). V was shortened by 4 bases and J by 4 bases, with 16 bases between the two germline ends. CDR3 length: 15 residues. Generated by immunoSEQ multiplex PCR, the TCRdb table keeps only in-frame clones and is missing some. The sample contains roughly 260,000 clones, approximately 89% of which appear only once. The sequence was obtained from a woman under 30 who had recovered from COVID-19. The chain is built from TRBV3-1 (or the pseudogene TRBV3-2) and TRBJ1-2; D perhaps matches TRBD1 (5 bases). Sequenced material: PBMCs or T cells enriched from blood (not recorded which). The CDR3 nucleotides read TGTGCCAGCAGCCCAACGGGACGGGAGATCTATGGCTACACCTTC. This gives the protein CASSPTGREIYGYTF.